One and the same sample provided the 26 T cell receptor beta chains below, sequenced in a study of shared clonotypes between healthy human individuals. The assay was immunoSEQ multiplex PCR, and TCRdb's table has in-frame clones only and misses some. The table records over a million clones, roughly 97% of them present only once. The source material was naive CD4+ T cells sorted from blood. Subset: CD45RA+ positively selected. The receptors here all came from a man aged 25 to 40 in good health.

The chain has TRBV19 and TRBJ1-2, with 9 bases fitting TRBD1. The CDR3 has 13 amino acids. Germline V gives CDR1 LNHDA, CDR2 SQIVND (reference sequence). V was pared by 7 bases and J by 4 bases, with 4 bases of the junction left unmatched. The CDR3 region is CASTADRGYGYTF. The CDR3 DNA follows: TGTGCCAGTACAGCGGACAGGGGCTATGGCTACACCTTC.

Of note for this clone: This sample includes further DNA sequences coding for the same CDR3. The gene calls are TRBV5-1 and TRBJ2-1; D gene unclear. Germline-derived CDR1 and CDR2 are SGHRS and YFSETQ. The length of the CDR3 is 15 residues. Trimming stripped 0 bases from V and 2 bases from J, with 9 bases between. The chain's CDR3 is CASSLASPTYNEQFF. For the CDR3, the DNA is TGCGCCAGCAGCTTGGCCAGCCCAACCTACAATGAGCAGTTCTTC.

This rearrangement joins TRBV18 to TRBJ2-3; D remains unclear. CDR1 and CDR2 (germline): KGHSH, LQKENI. The CDR3 extends over 16 amino acids. Trimming pared 3 bases from V and 0 bases from J, leaving 13 bases between. CDR3 in amino acids: CASSPIWGSSTDTQYF. DNA of the CDR3: TGTGCCAGCTCACCCATATGGGGATCTAGCACAGATACGCAGTATTTT.

The V call is TRBV5-8, the J call TRBJ2-1; no definite D call. The CDR3 is made up of 16 amino acids. Trimming left V 6 bases short and J 0 bases short, with 16 bases between. CDR1 and CDR2 (germline): SGHTS, YDEGEE. The CDR3 reads CASTTRLVYSYNEQFF. CDR3 nucleotide sequence: TGTGCCAGCACCACCCGATTGGTTTACTCCTACAATGAGCAGTTCTTC.

V is TRBV28 and J is TRBJ2-7; possible D gene TRBD1, 6 bases. CDR3 length: 15 residues. Trimming shortened V by 3 bases and J by 6 bases, and 18 bases separated the two germline ends. Germline V gene lookup returns CDR1 MDHEN and CDR2 SYDVKM. The chain's CDR3 is CASSFGSTGQREQYF. The CDR3 DNA reads TGTGCCAGCAGTTTTGGGTCGACAGGCCAGCGCGAGCAGTACTTC.

The CDR3 loop reads CASSPGQIDNQPQHF. CDR3 sequence (DNA): TGCGCCAGCAGCCCAGGACAGATCGACAATCAGCCCCAGCATTTT. The chain couples TRBV5-1 to TRBJ1-5, with TRBD1 as a possible D gene (6 bases). The germline gives CDR1 SGHRS, CDR2 YFSETQ. Between the trimmed V and J ends, which lost 4 bases and 3 bases, there was a span of 14 bases. This CDR3 region has 15 residues.

The chain uses TRBV5-1 and TRBJ2-5; TRBD2 matches 8 bases. Trimming at V came to 2 bases and at J to 5 bases, leaving 5 bases not matched to a gene. In germline, CDR1 is SGHRS, CDR2 YFSETQ. The CDR3 has 14 amino acids. CDR3 sequence: CASSLFSGMETQYF. CDR3 in DNA: TGCGCCAGCAGCTTATTTAGCGGGATGGAGACCCAGTACTTC. The full variable domain, completed using reference TRBV5-1 and TRBJ2-5, is KAGVTQTPRYLIKTRGQQVTLSCSPISGHRSVSWYQQTPGQGLQFLFEYFSETQRNKGNFPGRFSGRQFSNSRSEMNVSTLELGDSALYLCASSLFSGMETQYFGPGTRLLVL.

A single count supports this clone. The chain links TRBV28 to TRBJ2-7; TRBD1 might be the D (5 bases). Trimming removed 1 base from V and 2 bases from J, with 12 bases in between. The germline V gene encodes CDR1 MDHEN and CDR2 SYDVKM. The CDR3 has 15 residues. DNA for the CDR3: TGTGCCAGCAGTTTATACCGCGGCAGGGCCTACGAGCAGTACTTC. Protein sequence: CASSLYRGRAYEQYF.

This clone was picked up one time. This sample also contains other DNA sequences that code for the same CDR3. V is TRBV7-9 and J is TRBJ2-2; 10 bases agree with TRBD2. Trimming removed 1 base from V and 4 bases from J; junction bases left unmatched: 3. This CDR3 contains 16 residues. CDR1 and CDR2 from the germline V gene are SEHNR and FQNEAQ (reference sequence). CDR3 DNA: TGTGCCAGCAGCTTAGGCCTAGCGGGAGTCACCGGGGAGCTGTTTTTT. This encodes CASSLGLAGVTGELFF.

The V and J genes are TRBV13 and TRBJ2-7; 8 bases line up with TRBD1. There are 14 residues in the CDR3. Germline lookup yields CDR1 PRHDT and CDR2 FYEKMQ (reference sequence). J gave up 4 bases and V 5 bases, and 7 bases lay outside the gene matches. CDR3 nucleotides: TGTGCCAGCAGCCGGGGACAGGTTCAGTACGAGCAGTACTTC. It is translated as CASSRGQVQYEQYF.

Worth noting for this clone: Within the sample, other DNA sequences also encode this same CDR3. V gene TRBV5-1 combines with J gene TRBJ1-5; 8 bases are a match to TRBD1. CDR3 length: 15 amino acids. Trimming took 0 bases from V and 4 from J; bases not matched to a gene: 3. Germline CDR1 SGHRS, CDR2 YFSETQ. The CDR3, as DNA: TGCGCCAGCAGCTTGGGTACAGGGGGGAATCAGCCCCAGCATTTT. It codes for CASSLGTGGNQPQHF.

V gene TRBV28 combines with J gene TRBJ2-7; the D gene is possibly TRBD2 (6 bases). Trimming removed 3 bases from V and 3 bases from J, with 15 bases in between. The CDR3 is 15 residues long. CDR1 is MDHEN and CDR2 is SYDVKM in the germline V gene. CDR3 DNA: TGTGCCAGCAGTTTCGGAGGGAGAAGCGGCTACGAGCAGTACTTC. Protein product: CASSFGGRSGYEQYF.

The chain carries TRBV7-9 and TRBJ2-7; D is possibly TRBD2 (6 bases). Per the germline V gene, CDR1 is SEHNR and CDR2 is FQNEAQ (reference sequence). V lost 4 bases to trimming and J lost 4 bases, with 26 bases between them. CDR3 length equals 18 residues. Here the CDR3 DNA reads TGTGCCAGCAGCTCGGGGCCTACGAGACTAGTTGGTAGGTACGAGCAGTACTTC. Translated: CASSSGPTRLVGRYEQYF.

This clone was counted only a few times. The genes are TRBV11-2 and TRBJ1-1, with D maybe TRBD1 (5 bases). CDR1 SGHAT and CDR2 FQNNGV come from the germline V gene. The germline V and J ends were trimmed by 5 bases and 3 bases, with 10 bases remaining between them. The CDR3 length is 13 residues. CDR3: CASSGGLYTEAFF. The CDR3 DNA sequence: TGTGCCAGCAGCGGGGGGTTGTACACTGAAGCTTTCTTT.

The V gene is TRBV19, the J gene TRBJ1-3; no definite D call. The CDR3 extends over 13 amino acids. Germline V gene data show CDR1 as LNHDA and CDR2 as SQIVND (reference sequence). V lost 4 bases and J lost 1, with 5 bases in between. CDR3 coding DNA: TGTGCCAGTAGTACGGGGTCTGGAAACACCATATATTTT. This gives the protein CASSTGSGNTIYF.

As DNA, the CDR3 is TGTGCCAGCAGCTTAGGGACAGGGCTAGGCACCGGGGAGCTGTTTTTT. Translating it yields CASSLGTGLGTGELFF. The V gene is TRBV7-8, the J gene TRBJ2-2, with 8 bases that match TRBD1. Germline V gene sequence: CDR1 SGHVS, CDR2 FQNEAQ. The trim removed 1 base at V and 4 bases at J, leaving 5 bases unmatched. The CDR3 consists of 16 residues.

The J gene is TRBJ2-1, the V gene TRBV18, with 10 bases matching TRBD2. J gave up 3 bases and V 3 bases, and 2 bases lay outside the gene matches. The CDR3 totals 15 residues. Germline V gives CDR1 KGHSH, CDR2 LQKENI. In nucleotides, the CDR3 is TGTGCCAGCTCACCGTGGACTAGCGGCTACAATGAGCAGTTCTTC. This gives the protein CASSPWTSGYNEQFF.

This clone came up once. V usage is TRBV5-8 and J usage is TRBJ2-5; 7 positions match TRBD2. Trimming removed 4 bases from V and 4 bases from J; junction bases left unmatched: 4. This CDR3 has 13 amino acids. The germline gives CDR1 SGHTS, CDR2 YDEGEE. The CDR3 nucleotides read TGTGCCAGCAGCGTGACTAGCCCAGAGACCCAGTACTTC. This translates into CASSVTSPETQYF.

This sequence joins TRBV25-1 and TRBJ2-7; maybe TRBD2 (6 bases). The V gene's germline CDR1 is MGHDK and CDR2 SYGVNS. The CDR3 sequence is 15 residues long. Deletions cut 2 bases from V and 4 bases from J, with 15 bases between. CDR3 sequence reads: CASSEVGGLGYEQYF. CDR3 bases: TGTGCCAGCAGTGAAGTCGGAGGGTTGGGGTACGAGCAGTACTTC.

For this clone: This sample includes further DNA sequences coding for the same CDR3. The chain joins TRBV28 to TRBJ2-7, with TRBD1 matching 7 bases. The CDR3 is 14 amino acids. V lost 4 bases and J lost 3; bases outside the gene matches: 6. Looked up from germline, CDR1 is MDHEN and CDR2 is SYDVKM. Here the CDR3 DNA reads TGTGCCAGCAGTTCCCCGACAGGGAGCTACGAGCAGTACTTC. It specifies CASSSPTGSYEQYF.

This clone is a singleton in its sample. The DNA of the CDR3 is TGTGCCAGTAGTATACGTGGGCGGTACAATGAGCAGTTCTTC. Its translation is CASSIRGRYNEQFF. The V gene is TRBV19, the J gene TRBJ2-1; D gene ambiguous. This CDR3 region has 14 residues. Trimming pared 2 bases from V and 4 bases from J, leaving 9 bases between. The germline V gene encodes CDR1 LNHDA and CDR2 SQIVND (reference sequence). Combining the CDR3 with reference TRBV19 and TRBJ2-1 gives the whole variable domain DGGITQSPKYLFRKEGQNVTLSCEQNLNHDAMYWYRQDPGQGLRLIYYSQIVNDFQKGDIAEGYSVSREKKESFPLTVTSAQKNPTAFYLCASSIRGRYNEQFFGPGTRLTVL.

V usage is TRBV5-1 and J usage is TRBJ2-5; weak D call: TRBD1 (6 bases). V shed 4 bases and J shed 0 bases, with 10 bases lying between them. Germline V gene sequence: CDR1 SGHRS, CDR2 YFSETQ. The CDR3 sequence is 14 residues long. Here the CDR3 reads CASSNQGYQETQYF. The CDR3 nucleotides read TGCGCCAGCAGCAACCAGGGGTACCAAGAGACCCAGTACTTC.

The chain uses TRBV9 and TRBJ2-1; 12 bases map to TRBD2. The CDR3 sequence is 16 residues long. J lost 7 bases, V lost 0 bases, and 5 bases had no gene match. Germline-derived CDR1 and CDR2 are SGDLS and YYNGEE. CDR3 region: CASSVEPGLAGNEQFF. CDR3 in DNA: TGTGCCAGCAGCGTAGAGCCGGGACTAGCGGGTAATGAGCAGTTCTTC.

V is TRBV30 and J is TRBJ2-5, with TRBD2 as a possible D gene (5 bases). CDR3 length equals 14 residues. Between the trimmed V and J ends, which lost 2 bases and 0 bases, there was a span of 10 bases. The V gene's germline CDR1 is GTSNPN and CDR2 SVGIG (reference sequence). The CDR3 region has the DNA TGTGCCTGGAGTCGAGGGCGGAACCAAGAGACCCAGTACTTC. It is translated as CAWSRGRNQETQYF. Variable domain in full (rest from reference TRBV30 and TRBJ2-5): SQTIHQWPATLVQPVGSPLSLECTVEGTSNPNLYWYRQAAGRGLQLLFYSVGIGQISSEVPQNLSASRPQDRQFILSSKKLLLSDSGFYLCAWSRGRNQETQYFGPGTRLLVL.

V gene TRBV29-1 combines with J gene TRBJ2-7; 8 positions match TRBD2. Germline CDR1 and CDR2: SQVTM and ANQGSEA. CDR3 size: 15 residues. Germline trimming cut 3 bases from V and 5 bases from J; bases unmatched to any gene: 12. The CDR3 region is CSVDRLAGRLDEQYF. CDR3 DNA sequence: TGCAGCGTTGATAGGCTAGCGGGTCGATTAGACGAGCAGTACTTC.

This clone was seen once. The gene calls are TRBV6-1 and TRBJ2-3; no firm D call. Per the germline V gene, CDR1 is MNHNS and CDR2 is SASEGT. The CDR3 contains 16 residues. Between the trimmed V and J ends, which lost 2 bases and 0 bases, there was a span of 12 bases. This CDR3 is CASSESGYVSTDTQYF. Written as DNA, the CDR3 is TGTGCCAGCAGTGAATCCGGATACGTTAGCACAGATACGCAGTATTTT.